This TCR beta chain emerged from a study of blood T cell repertoires in COVID-19 (dated by TCRdb to about 2020). Turning to the overall study: Samples covering the acute and convalescent phases of COVID-19 were provided by collaborators in the United States, Italy and Spain. The prospective study material was composed of cDNA or gDNA derived from T cells, B-cell-depleted T cells, or PBMCs. Deeply sampled blood TCRbeta repertoires from subjects exposed to, actively infected with, or recovered from COVID-19 were included in the dataset. The repertoires were made available in a free public database intended to serve as a resource for research on the immune response to SARS-CoV-2. Samples came from the ongoing ImmuneRACE study (first 160 participants) plus 1,254 subjects from 6 global collaborators. The sample metadata nearly always contained a de-identified subject ID, COVID-19 status, age in years and sex. Where available, HLA class I and class II types were taken from metadata supplied by the sample provider and were not determined by assay-based typing. The paper's findings and limits, for the study overall: The quantity of clinical and demographic metadata differed by source and by participant and was supplied without curation.

Whole blood was collected in K2EDTA tubes by collaborating institutions according to the institutions' own protocols. For TCRbeta analysis, collaborator samples were shipped as frozen whole blood, as isolated PBMCs, or as DNA extracted from either sample type. V and J lose 6 bases and 3 bases, and a span of 11 bases separates them. Reading the germline V gene gives CDR1 ENHRY and CDR2 SYGVKD. Including the terminal cysteine and phenylalanine, the CDR3 comprises 13 residues. Of the read, only the CDR3 DNA is kept; its 39 bases are in frame from base 1. Concerning this clone itself: There is no known antigen for this receptor. Base quality data are lacking; no much larger clone is found one base away.

The immunoSEQ Assay, a bias-controlled multiplex PCR, was used to amplify TCRbeta CDR3 regions from genomic DNA. In the paper's pipeline: Nucleated cell counts per sample were estimated from amplification of reference gene primers within the assay. To quantify the absolute abundance of each unique TCRbeta CDR3 rearrangement, sequence reads were collapsed and filtered. Productive Simpson clonality was computed per sample as the square root of Simpson's diversity index over productive rearrangements. What TCRdb holds here is the immuneACCESS table cut down to in-frame rearrangements. Part of the clones is not present; checked against another copy, under half of the missing clones reflect an unresolved V gene, and the others are unexplained. The DNA gave D and trimming, while V, J and clone size come from that table. The sample profile shows 200,000 to 300,000 clones; 80% to 85% of them were found once. 4.2% of the sample goes to the ten largest clones.

Here the chain combines TRBV10-3 and TRBJ2-5; the D gene identity is not certain. Input material: peripheral blood. This TCR derives from a man in his 60s with acute or convalescent COVID-19. The sequenced DNA: TGTGCCATCAGCGGGTTTATGGAAGAGACCCAGTACTTC. This codes for CAISGFMEETQYF.